This T cell receptor (beta chain) was found in a study of blood T cell repertoires in COVID-19. Study overall: Samples representing acute and convalescent COVID-19 were sourced from the United States, Italy and Spain. PBMCs, B-cell-depleted T cells, or T cells were the source of the cDNA or gDNA that made up the material.

As handled by the study authors: How many nucleated cells were present was estimated from reference gene primer amplification. Assay: immunoSEQ multiplex PCR; the TCRdb copy retains only in-frame clones and omits some. V and J calls and clone size are those listed in that table; D and trimming were worked out from the DNA. The sample shows 150,000 or so clones, 85% of them seen only once. In germline, CDR1 is LNHDA, CDR2 SQIVND (reference sequence). The CDR3 is made up of 13 amino acids. V was trimmed by 4 bases and J by 3 bases, leaving 7 bases between them. The specimen sequenced was peripheral blood. This clonotype was obtained from a human donor with acute or convalescent COVID-19. The donor label of this sample is uncertain. This chain uses TRBV19 with TRBJ1-5; no reliable D call. Written as DNA, the CDR3 is TGTGCCAGTAGTACGGGATTCAATCAGCCCCAGCATTTT. Amino acid sequence: CASSTGFNQPQHF.